This TCR beta chain stems from a study of a mutant IDH1 vaccine in newly diagnosed glioma. Study-wide context: Across weeks 1, 3, 5, 7, 11, 15, 19 and 23, patients received a vaccination each time, eight in all. The initiation of vaccination occurred 4-6 weeks after radiotherapy alone, or with temozolomide cycles. The sex distribution of treated patients was 62.5% male and roughly 38% female, with a mean age of 40.4 years.

Clones were read by immunoSEQ multiplex PCR, and TCRdb kept only the in-frame ones, dropping some. The sample contains tens of thousands of clones, around 93% of which appear only once. Time point of the sample: week 23, last vaccination. Vaccination used 300 ug of mutant IDH1 20-mer peptide per dose, with topical imiquimod. Worth noting for this clone: The antigen remains undetermined.

The sample consisted of PBMCs, taken from a glioma patient whose treatment included an IDH1 peptide vaccine. The sequence came from a man over 45 with glioma.

This chain's CDR3 is CASRTGQRGDEQYF. The CDR3 DNA is TGTGCCAGCAGGACTGGGCAGCGAGGTGACGAGCAGTACTTC. The chain combines TRBV6-5 with TRBJ2-7, with D uncertain. V was shortened by 6 bases and J by 5 bases, with 17 bases between the two germline ends. The V gene's germline CDR1 is MNHEY and CDR2 SVGAGI. CDR3 size: 14 residues.